Shown below are 31 T cell receptor beta chains from a single sample sequenced in a study of CD8+ T cells in alopecia areata. Treatment here: oral pan-JAK inhibitor, 5-10 mg twice daily. Isolated RNA was reverse transcribed into cDNA used as the sequencing template. Assay used: immunoSEQ multiplex PCR; TCRdb lists only in-frame clones, some missing. Here the sample spans 120,000 to 150,000 clones, 80% to 90% being singletons. The sequenced sample was CD8+ T cells sorted from blood, obtained at week 4, from a patient treated with tofacitinib. The origin of the receptors is a human donor with alopecia areata.

This chain joins TRBV7-2 and TRBJ2-6; D remains unclear. Trimming pared 5 bases from V and 0 bases from J, leaving 8 bases between. Germline CDR1 is SGHTA and CDR2 is FQGNSA. The CDR3 sequence is 15 residues long. This CDR3 is CASSLSSSGANVLTF. The CDR3 DNA sequence: TGTGCCAGCAGCCTCTCGAGCTCTGGGGCCAACGTCCTGACTTTC.

This sequence joins TRBV7-3 and TRBJ2-2, with a tentative D call TRBD2 (5 bases). This CDR3 is 17 amino acids long. V lost 1 base to trimming and J lost 8 bases, with 20 bases between them. The germline V gene encodes CDR1 SGHTA and CDR2 FQGTGA. The CDR3 is CASSLNSREGRNGELFF. CDR3 sequence (DNA): TGTGCCAGCAGCTTAAACTCCCGGGAAGGTCGAAATGGGGAGCTGTTTTTT.

This clone was detected only a few times. This rearrangement joins TRBV2 to TRBJ2-3, with D unclear. V lost 3 bases to trimming and J lost 0 bases, with 10 bases between them. The CDR3 runs 15 residues. Germline lookup yields CDR1 SNHLY and CDR2 FYNNEI. The DNA of the CDR3 is TGTGCCAGCAGTGAGGACGCCTCTAGCACAGATACGCAGTATTTT. Residues: CASSEDASSTDTQYF.

The chain couples TRBV5-6 to TRBJ2-3, with TRBD1 matching over 9 bases. The CDR3 runs to 18 residues. CDR1 is SGHDT and CDR2 is YYEEEE in the germline V gene. Unmatched junction bases numbered 12, after V lost 4 bases and J lost 0 bases. The CDR3 reads CASSPNPGQGSSTDTQYF. For the CDR3, the DNA is TGTGCCAGCAGCCCCAATCCGGGACAGGGTTCCAGCACAGATACGCAGTATTTT.

This clone was seen just once. V and J are TRBV4-1 and TRBJ2-7, with D maybe TRBD2 (5 bases). Trimming took 2 bases from V and 3 from J, leaving 11 bases between them. The germline V gene has CDR1 MGHRA and CDR2 YSYEKL. This CDR3 has 14 amino acids. The CDR3 DNA follows: TGCGCCAGCAGCCAATCGCAACTAGTCTACGAGCAGTACTTC. Protein product: CASSQSQLVYEQYF.

This rearrangement joins TRBV29-1 to TRBJ2-1; D gene uncertain. V lost 3 bases and J 6 bases, leaving 9 bases between the germline ends. Germline V lookup: CDR1 SQVTM, CDR2 ANQGSEA. The CDR3 runs to 12 residues. CDR3 sequence: CSVDWAGNEQFF. Here the CDR3 DNA reads TGCAGCGTTGACTGGGCAGGCAATGAGCAGTTCTTC.

This clone was observed at least ten times. The chain couples TRBV4-1 to TRBJ2-1; 10 positions match TRBD1. Germline CDR1 is MGHRA and CDR2 is YSYEKL. The CDR3 contains 17 residues. V gave up 2 bases and J gave up 4 bases; unmatched junction bases: 8. CDR3 sequence (DNA): TGCGCCAGCAGCCAATGGGCAGCGGGACAGGGGTACAATGAGCAGTTCTTC. Its translation: CASSQWAAGQGYNEQFF.

V is TRBV7-9 and J is TRBJ2-7; 11 nucleotides align to TRBD1. V shed 5 bases and J 4 bases; nucleotides not matched to a gene: 7. Germline lookup yields CDR1 SEHNR and CDR2 FQNEAQ (reference sequence). The CDR3 runs to 15 residues. CDR3 coding DNA: TGTGCCAGCAGCGGAGAGGACAGGGGGCCTTACGAGCAGTACTTC. It yields the protein CASSGEDRGPYEQYF.

The V gene is TRBV4-3, the J gene TRBJ2-1; D possibly corresponds to TRBD2 (7 bases). Trimming pared 0 bases from V and 2 bases from J, leaving 14 bases between. CDR1 and CDR2 from the germline V gene are LGHNA and YSLEER. This CDR3 spans 17 amino acids. CDR3 bases: TGCGCCAGCAGCCAAGATCGGTCGGGGGGCCCCTACAATGAGCAGTTCTTC. Translating it yields CASSQDRSGGPYNEQFF.

The chain links TRBV27 to TRBJ2-5; D gene uncertain. Trimming took off 0 bases at V and 4 bases at J, with 18 bases between the two ends. Per the germline V gene, CDR1 is MNHEY and CDR2 is SMNVEV (reference sequence). CDR3 length: 17 amino acids. In DNA form, the CDR3 reads TGTGCCAGCAGTTTATCGGTGGGCCCTTCTCAAGGAGAGACCCAGTACTTC. It codes for CASSLSVGPSQGETQYF.

CDR3 in amino acids: CASTSGGRTDTQYF. The CDR3 DNA reads TGTGCCAGCACTAGCGGGGGTCGCACAGATACGCAGTATTTT. The J gene is TRBJ2-3, the V gene TRBV19; 11 bases align to TRBD2. CDR3 size: 14 residues. V shed 9 bases, J shed 1 base, and the junction held 3 bases outside the gene matches. The V gene's germline CDR1 is LNHDA and CDR2 SQIVND (reference sequence). Full variable domain (remainder filled in from reference TRBV19 and TRBJ2-3): DGGITQSPKYLFRKEGQNVTLSCEQNLNHDAMYWYRQDPGQGLRLIYYSQIVNDFQKGDIAEGYSVSREKKESFPLTVTSAQKNPTAFYLCASTSGGRTDTQYFGPGTRLTVL.

The rearrangement uses TRBV6-1 and TRBJ2-7; no definite D call. Trimming removed 1 base from V and 2 bases from J, with 9 bases in between. Looked up from germline, CDR1 is MNHNS and CDR2 is SASEGT. This CDR3 has 14 amino acids. This CDR3 is CASSEGFMAYEQYF. The DNA of the CDR3 is TGTGCCAGCAGTGAAGGTTTCATGGCCTACGAGCAGTACTTC.

The chain combines TRBV13 with TRBJ1-1, with a tentative D call TRBD1 (5 bases). The V gene's germline CDR1 is PRHDT and CDR2 FYEKMQ (reference sequence). Deletions cut 5 bases from V and 8 bases from J, with 12 bases between. This CDR3 region has 12 residues. CDR3 coding DNA: TGTGCCAGCAGCCCCAGACAGCTGGAAGCTTTCTTT. Its protein is CASSPRQLEAFF.

The chain links TRBV11-2 to TRBJ2-3; D possibly corresponds to TRBD1 (5 bases). The germline CDR1 and CDR2 sequences are SGHAT and FQNNGV. Trimming removed 5 bases from V and 4 bases from J, with 13 bases in between. This CDR3 contains 14 residues. CDR3 in DNA: TGTGCCAGCAGCCAAACAGGTCCCCCAGATACGCAGTATTTT. It specifies CASSQTGPPDTQYF.

The chain joins TRBV4-1 to TRBJ2-3; the D gene is possibly TRBD2 (5 bases). This CDR3 is built from 12 residues. Germline CDR1 reads MGHRA; CDR2 reads YSYEKL. V shed 6 bases and J shed 4 bases, with 8 bases lying between them. CDR3 bases: TGCGCCAGCAGTCTAGCAGCAGATACGCAGTATTTT. It specifies CASSLAADTQYF.

The chain combines TRBV19 with TRBJ2-7, with unresolved D. Per germline, CDR1 LNHDA and CDR2 SQIVND (reference sequence). This CDR3 spans 15 amino acids. V was shortened by 1 base and J by 3 bases, with 13 bases between the two germline ends. CDR3: CASSIVAGPLYEQYF. DNA of the CDR3: TGTGCCAGTAGTATAGTTGCAGGACCTCTCTACGAGCAGTACTTC.

Only one count was recorded for this clone. The same CDR3 also results from other DNA sequences found in this sample. V and J are TRBV5-1 and TRBJ2-3, with 11 positions matching TRBD1. J gave up 6 bases and V 2 bases, and 2 bases lay outside the gene matches. This CDR3 has 14 amino acids. From germline, CDR1 is SGHRS and CDR2 YFSETQ. The DNA for the CDR3 is TGCGCCAGCAGCTTAGGACAGGGGGCGGATACGCAGTATTTT. It is translated as CASSLGQGADTQYF.

The chain combines TRBV27 with TRBJ2-5; 8 bases map to TRBD1. This CDR3 is 15 amino acids long. Trimming took 5 bases from V and 4 from J; bases not matched to a gene: 9. Germline V CDR1 and CDR2: MNHEY, SMNVEV (reference sequence). CDR3 DNA sequence: TGTGCCAGCAGTCCCAATCGACAGGGGTTAGAGACCCAGTACTTC. Residues: CASSPNRQGLETQYF.

V usage is TRBV19 and J usage is TRBJ1-5; D is undetermined. The germline CDR1 and CDR2 sequences are LNHDA and SQIVND (reference sequence). The ends were cut back, 3 bases at V and 0 bases at J, with 9 bases in the middle. The CDR3 extends over 15 amino acids. The CDR3 region has the DNA TGTGCCAGTAGTATTAATCCGTATAGCAATCAGCCCCAGCATTTT. Its protein product is CASSINPYSNQPQHF.

This chain joins TRBV30 and TRBJ2-4; 11 bases fit TRBD2. CDR3 length: 14 amino acids. V shed 2 bases, J shed 7 bases, and the junction held 4 bases outside the gene matches. CDR1 GTSNPN and CDR2 SVGIG come from the germline V gene (reference sequence). The CDR3 nucleotides read TGTGCCTGGAGTCCGGGACTAGCGGCGAACATTCAGTACTTC. Protein product: CAWSPGLAANIQYF.

The gene calls are TRBV5-6 and TRBJ2-1; 7 bases agree with TRBD1. The CDR3 is 14 residues long. J lost 7 bases, V lost 2 bases, and 6 bases had no gene match. Germline V CDR1 and CDR2: SGHDT, YYEEEE. The DNA of the CDR3 is TGTGCCAGCAGCTTCGGACAGGCCGGGAATGAGCAGTTCTTC. Amino acid sequence: CASSFGQAGNEQFF.

This clone was detected only a few times. The rearrangement uses TRBV21-1 and TRBJ2-3; TRBD2 is the table's D call, not checked against the DNA. TRBV21-1 is a listed pseudogene. There are 15 residues in the CDR3. The CDR3 reads CASYSPGLGGDTQYF. Written as DNA, the CDR3 is TGTGCCAGTTATTCCCCGGGACTAGGGGGTGATACGCAGTATTTT.

V usage is TRBV19 and J usage is TRBJ2-2; 8 nucleotides match TRBD1. Germline trimming cut 5 bases from V and 2 bases from J; bases unmatched to any gene: 7. The CDR3 covers 16 residues. CDR1 LNHDA and CDR2 SQIVND come from the germline V gene (reference sequence). CDR3 amino acids: CASSATGAPNTGELFF. For the CDR3, the DNA is TGTGCCAGTAGTGCGACAGGGGCCCCTAACACCGGGGAGCTGTTTTTT.

J is TRBJ1-6 and V is TRBV27; a possible D gene is TRBD1 (5 bases). Germline CDR1 and CDR2: MNHEY and SMNVEV (reference sequence). There are 15 residues in the CDR3. Trimming left V 2 bases short and J 13 bases short, with 18 bases between. Written as DNA, the CDR3 is TGTGCCAGCAGTTTAGGGGCCCCGGCAGGGATTCCCCTCCACTTT. Translation: CASSLGAPAGIPLHF.

This rearrangement joins TRBV29-1 to TRBJ2-7, with TRBD2 identical over 7 bases. The CDR3 extends over 13 amino acids. The V gene end was trimmed by 6 bases and the J gene end by 2 bases; junction bases not matched to a gene: 7. In germline, CDR1 is SQVTM, CDR2 ANQGSEA. The chain's CDR3 is CSVRSGVTYEQYF. The CDR3 nucleotides read TGCAGCGTCCGCAGCGGGGTCACCTACGAGCAGTACTTC.

The chain employs TRBV5-1 and TRBJ2-5; tentative D call: TRBD2 (6 bases). Germline V gives CDR1 SGHRS, CDR2 YFSETQ. With 4 bases removed from V and 0 bases from J, the gap between germline ends came to 16 bases. The CDR3 extends over 16 amino acids. CDR3 bases: TGCGCCAGCAGCCGCCTTTTTGGAGGGGACCAAGAGACCCAGTACTTC. The encoded protein is CASSRLFGGDQETQYF.

The rearrangement uses TRBV10-1 and TRBJ2-7; the D is unclear. Germline CDR1 and CDR2: WNHNN and SYGVQD (reference sequence). Trimming shortened V by 9 bases and J by 7 bases, and 22 bases separated the two germline ends. There are 14 residues in the CDR3. CDR3 nucleotide sequence: TGCGCCAGGGAAACCACAAGGGTTGGTGTTGAGCAGTACTTC. Its translation is CARETTRVGVEQYF.

The genes are TRBV28 and TRBJ2-5; 11 positions agree with TRBD1. V trimming: 7 bases; J trimming: 5 bases; junction bases outside the gene matches: 12. CDR1 is MDHEN and CDR2 is SYDVKM in the germline V gene. CDR3 length equals 16 residues. The CDR3 nucleotides are TGTGCCAGCACCTCAAGCTGGGGACAGGGGGAGGAGACCCAGTACTTC. This translates into CASTSSWGQGEETQYF.

V is TRBV4-1 and J is TRBJ2-7, with D perhaps TRBD2 (6 bases). Germline values: CDR1 MGHRA, CDR2 YSYEKL. Trimming pared 0 bases from V and 3 bases from J, leaving 15 bases between. CDR3 length: 16 amino acids. CDR3 in DNA: TGCGCCAGCAGCCAAGAGGGGGGAGGAGCCCACTACGAGCAGTACTTC. Its translation is CASSQEGGGAHYEQYF.

The rearrangement uses TRBV6-5 and TRBJ2-1; 7 bases align to TRBD1. There are 14 residues in the CDR3. The germline gives CDR1 MNHEY, CDR2 SVGAGI. The ends lost 0 bases at V and 7 bases at J; junction bases unmatched: 3. The CDR3 is CASSYSEQGNEQFF. CDR3 nucleotides: TGTGCCAGCAGTTACTCCGAACAGGGGAATGAGCAGTTCTTC.

This chain links TRBV5-1 with TRBJ1-2, with D possibly matching TRBD1 (5 bases). V dropped 0 bases and J dropped 6 bases, with 18 bases sitting between them. Per germline, CDR1 SGHRS and CDR2 YFSETQ. The CDR3 sequence is 16 residues long. The CDR3 sequence: CASSLGFRGALNGYTF. CDR3 coding DNA: TGCGCCAGCAGCTTGGGGTTTCGGGGCGCCTTGAATGGCTACACCTTC.